The 24 T cell receptor beta chains below all came from one sample that was sequenced in a study of T cells in Graves' hyperthyroidism and ophthalmopathy. Authors of the study amplified TCR beta CDR3 regions from RNA transcripts. A first-round RT-PCR of the TCR CDR3 used the HTBI primer set. From the multiplex PCR reads, TCRdb called clonotypes with MiXCR, one entry per CDR3 protein. The table has hundreds of thousands of distinct CDR3 sequences, under 20% seen once; the top ten hold less than 4.5%. Sequencing was carried out using blood. Receptor source: a woman aged 30 to 39 with Graves' hyperthyroidism.

This clonotype was detected many times. The chain carries TRBV7-3 and TRBJ1-1; D is ambiguous. CDR1 and CDR2 (germline): SGHTA, FQGTGA. Trimming removed 0 bases from V and 5 bases from J, with 16 bases in between. The CDR3 has 16 amino acids. The chain's CDR3 is CASSLTGEPRTTEAFF. The CDR3 DNA reads as TGTGCCAGCAGCTTAACCGGGGAACCTCGAACGACTGAAGCTTTCTTT.

This clonotype was observed at least ten times. The J gene is TRBJ2-7, the V gene TRBV6-1, with 10 positions matching TRBD2. V was pared by 8 bases and J by 4 bases, with 11 bases of the junction left unmatched. The length of the CDR3 is 15 residues. CDR1 and CDR2 from the germline V gene are MNHNS and SASEGT. CDR3 residues: CASPASGRAVYEQYF. For the CDR3, the DNA is TGTGCCAGCCCTGCCAGCGGGAGGGCCGTTTACGAGCAGTACTTC.

This clonotype was recorded many times. An end of the junction differs from the germline gene, which may be a read error. The J gene is TRBJ2-5, the V gene TRBV5-1; TRBD2 matches 11 bases. CDR3 length: 14 amino acids. In germline, CDR1 is SGHRS, CDR2 YFSETQ. CDR3 nucleotides: TGTGCCAGCAGCTTAGCGGGGGGGCAAGAGACCCAGTACTTC. Its translation: CASSLAGGQETQYF.

The V and J genes are TRBV28 and TRBJ1-2, with D possibly TRBD1 on 5 matching bases. CDR3 length: 13 residues. The V gene's germline CDR1 is MDHEN and CDR2 SYDVKM. V was shortened by 5 bases and J by 7 bases, with 14 bases between the two germline ends. The DNA for the CDR3 is TGTGCCAGCAGTCCCGAGGGGCGAGGTGGCTACACCTTC. Amino acid sequence: CASSPEGRGGYTF.

The gene calls are TRBV4-2 and TRBJ2-3, with TRBD1 matching over 8 bases. The germline V gene has CDR1 LGHNA and CDR2 YNFKEQ. The ends lost 1 base at V and 3 bases at J; junction bases unmatched: 9. The CDR3 length is 17 residues. The CDR3 loop reads CASSQVLGQGRTDTQYF. The CDR3 DNA sequence: TGTGCCAGCAGCCAAGTCCTTGGACAGGGTAGGACAGATACGCAGTATTTT.

This clonotype was detected many times. The gene calls are TRBV12-3 or TRBV12-4 and TRBJ1-1; weak D call: TRBD1 (5 bases). V shed 2 bases and J shed 0 bases, with 13 bases lying between them. The CDR3 spans 16 residues. CDR3 nucleotides: TGTGCCAGCAGTTTATTAGACGGACACCTGAACACTGAAGCTTTCTTT. Its protein is CASSLLDGHLNTEAFF.

This clonotype has at least ten counts. The chain recombines TRBV5-1 with TRBJ2-7, with D possibly being TRBD2 (6 bases). Germline CDR1 and CDR2: SGHRS and YFSETQ. This CDR3 region has 17 residues. The V end lost 5 bases, the J end lost 0 bases, and 21 bases lay between the germline ends. CDR3 region: CASSTEAGSGISYEQYF. CDR3 nucleotide sequence: TGCGCCAGCAGTACTGAGGCGGGGTCGGGCATCTCCTACGAGCAGTACTTC.

This clonotype was counted at least ten times. The chain couples TRBV7-2 to TRBJ2-7; 9 bases are shared with TRBD1. There are 14 residues in the CDR3. Germline-derived CDR1 and CDR2 are SGHTA and FQGNSA. V was pared by 5 bases and J by 7 bases, with 9 bases of the junction left unmatched. The CDR3 nucleotides read TGTGCCAGCAGCCAAGACAGGGGGAGGGGGGAGCAGTACTTC. It encodes CASSQDRGRGEQYF. Supplemented by reference TRBV7-2 and TRBJ2-7, the full variable domain reads GAGVSQSPSNKVTEKGKDVELRCDPISGHTALYWYRQSLGQGLEFLIYFQGNSAPDKSGLPSDRFSAERTGGSVSTLTIQRTQQEDSAVYLCASSQDRGRGEQYFGPGTRLTVT.

This clonotype was detected ten times or more. The chain employs TRBV3-1 and TRBJ2-7; 8 bases are a match to TRBD2. Germline V gives CDR1 LGHDT, CDR2 YNNKEL (reference sequence). V shed 5 bases, J shed 2 bases, and the junction held 5 bases outside the gene matches. CDR3 length: 14 amino acids. CDR3 bases: TGTGCCAGCAGCGTCGGGGGGGATCCCTACGAGCAGTACTTC. Its translation is CASSVGGDPYEQYF.

With respect to this clonotype: Just one base apart from a much larger clone, this may be a read error. The chain has TRBV28 and TRBJ2-5; 15 bases agree with TRBD2. The CDR3 is made up of 15 amino acids. Per germline, CDR1 MDHEN and CDR2 SYDVKM. This CDR3 is CAGSSGTSGRETQYF. The CDR3 DNA reads as TGTGCCGGCAGTTCCGGGACTAGCGGGAGGGAGACCCAGTACTTC.

This clonotype has a handful of counts. One junction end does not reproduce the germline sequence, and a read error may be involved. The chain combines TRBV29-1 with TRBJ1-3, with no clear D. This CDR3 has 12 residues. Germline loops: CDR1 SQVTM, CDR2 ANQGSEA. In DNA form, the CDR3 reads TGTTTAGCCGTAGACTCTGGAAACACCATATATTTT. Its translation is CLAVDSGNTIYF. The full variable domain, rest sourced from reference TRBV29-1 and TRBJ1-3, is SAVISQKPSRDICQRGTSLTIQCQVDSQVTMMFWYRQQPGQSLTLIATANQGSEATYESGFVIDKFPISRPNLTFSTLTVSNMSPEDSSIYLCLAVDSGNTIYFGEGSWLTVV.

This clonotype appeared a single time. The CDR3 loop is CASRRRGENQPQHF. The CDR3 DNA reads TGTGCCAGCAGACGGAGGGGAGAGAATCAGCCCCAGCATTTT. The chain combines TRBV12-3 or TRBV12-4 with TRBJ1-5, with D possibly matching TRBD1 (5 bases). Trimming left V 6 bases short and J 4 bases short, with 13 bases between. The CDR3 length is 14 residues.

This clonotype was observed at least ten times. This rearrangement joins TRBV2 to TRBJ2-3; unclear D gene. Germline V CDR1 and CDR2: SNHLY, FYNNEI. The length of the CDR3 is 12 residues. V gave up 6 bases and J gave up 6 bases, with 10 bases separating them. CDR3 nucleotide sequence: TGTGCCAGCAGCCCGTATGCGGATACGCAGTATTTT. Its translation is CASSPYADTQYF. The full variable domain, rest sourced from reference TRBV2 and TRBJ2-3, is EPEVTQTPSHQVTQMGQEVILRCVPISNHLYFYWYRQILGQKVEFLVSFYNNEISEKSEIFDDQFSVERPDGSNFTLKIRSTKLEDSAMYFCASSPYADTQYFGPGTRLTVL.

This clonotype was observed at least ten times. The V gene is TRBV6-1, the J gene TRBJ2-7; D may be TRBD1 (6 bases). With 5 bases removed from V and 4 bases from J, the gap between germline ends came to 15 bases. Germline V CDR1 and CDR2: MNHNS, SASEGT. The CDR3 length is 14 residues. The CDR3 bases are TGTGCCAGCAGTCCTCCTGAGAGGGGGTACGAGCAGTACTTC. It yields the protein CASSPPERGYEQYF.

This clonotype was observed many times. The genes are TRBV27 and TRBJ2-7, with 11 bases lining up with TRBD2. From germline, CDR1 is MNHEY and CDR2 SMNVEV (reference sequence). This CDR3 has 14 amino acids. With V trimmed by 7 bases and J by 2 bases, 4 bases remained unmatched. The CDR3 sequence: CASKIAGGPYEQYF. CDR3 DNA sequence: TGTGCCAGCAAAATAGCGGGAGGGCCCTACGAGCAGTACTTC.

The chain uses TRBV28 and TRBJ2-7; D is unclear. The germline CDR1 and CDR2 sequences are MDHEN and SYDVKM. The CDR3 sequence is 14 residues long. CDR3 DNA: TGTGTCCTCGGCTCCGGCCACGGGCCCTACGAGCAGTACTTC. It specifies CVLGSGHGPYEQYF.

The table lists this clonotype with many counts. The genes are TRBV6-8 and TRBJ2-1; 7 positions match TRBD1. Per the germline V gene, CDR1 is MNHGY and CDR2 is SAAAGT. The CDR3 extends over 18 amino acids. With 0 bases clipped from V and 4 bases from J, the junction kept 12 bases outside the gene matches. CDR3 residues: CASSYSKGAGQIYNEQFF. In DNA, the CDR3 is TGTGCCAGCAGTTACTCGAAGGGGGCCGGACAGATTTACAATGAGCAGTTCTTC.

The chain links TRBV7-2 to TRBJ1-1; no clear D. CDR3 size: 14 residues. Germline lookup yields CDR1 SGHTA and CDR2 FQGNSA. Trimming shortened V by 1 base and J by 4 bases, and 10 bases separated the two germline ends. The CDR3 DNA follows: TGTGCCAGCAGCTTAGGACGTTTGGCCACTGAAGCTTTCTTT. Its protein is CASSLGRLATEAFF.

This clonotype was seen many times. The chain uses TRBV28 and TRBJ2-7, with D unclear. Trimming shortened V by 6 bases and J by 3 bases, and 15 bases separated the two germline ends. The CDR3 is made up of 14 amino acids. From germline, CDR1 is MDHEN and CDR2 SYDVKM. For the CDR3, the DNA is TGTGCCAGCAGCTTAACAAACCAACTCTACGAGCAGTACTTC. Its translation: CASSLTNQLYEQYF.

This clonotype came up a few times. This rearrangement joins TRBV4-2 to TRBJ2-3; D not certain. Germline values: CDR1 LGHNA, CDR2 YNFKEQ. Deletions cut 0 bases from V and 8 bases from J, with 6 bases between. The CDR3 extends over 12 amino acids. CDR3 amino acids: CASSQDVATQYF. Here the CDR3 DNA reads TGTGCCAGCAGCCAAGATGTTGCTACGCAGTATTTT.

This clonotype was found a few times. DNA of the CDR3: TGTGCCAGTAGTATCCTGACTAGTCGGAACACCGGGGAGCTGTTTTTT. The encoded protein is CASSILTSRNTGELFF. This chain uses TRBV19 with TRBJ2-2; D might be TRBD2 (6 bases). The ends were cut back, 3 bases at V and 1 base at J, with 12 bases in the middle. The germline CDR1 and CDR2 sequences are LNHDA and SQIVND (reference sequence). The CDR3 contains 16 residues.

This clonotype was seen only a few times. The rearrangement joins TRBV9 to TRBJ2-1; the match to TRBD2 covers 7 bases. This CDR3 has 15 residues. V was clipped by 3 bases and J by 2 bases; unmatched bases: 5. The germline V gene has CDR1 SGDLS and CDR2 YYNGEE. The CDR3 coding sequence is TGTGCCAGCAGCGACGCGGGGGAGACCTACAATGAGCAGTTCTTC. Protein product: CASSDAGETYNEQFF.

V gene TRBV4-1 combines with J gene TRBJ2-5; maybe TRBD2 (6 bases). V gave up 1 base and J gave up 7 bases, with 16 bases separating them. Germline V CDR1 and CDR2: MGHRA, YSYEKL. This CDR3 is 15 amino acids long. This chain's CDR3 is CASSQVPGGAGTQYF. In DNA form, the CDR3 reads TGCGCCAGCAGCCAAGTTCCCGGGGGTGCTGGGACCCAGTACTTC.

This clonotype was recorded at least ten times. The CDR3 loop reads CASSPDRVGNIQYF. The CDR3 nucleotides read TGTGCCAGCAGTCCGGACAGGGTAGGAAACATTCAGTACTTC. This sequence joins TRBV28 and TRBJ2-4; TRBD1 agrees at 8 bases. This CDR3 is built from 14 residues. Losses at the gene ends were 5 bases for V and 6 bases for J; bases not matched to a gene: 6. Looked up from germline, CDR1 is MDHEN and CDR2 is SYDVKM.